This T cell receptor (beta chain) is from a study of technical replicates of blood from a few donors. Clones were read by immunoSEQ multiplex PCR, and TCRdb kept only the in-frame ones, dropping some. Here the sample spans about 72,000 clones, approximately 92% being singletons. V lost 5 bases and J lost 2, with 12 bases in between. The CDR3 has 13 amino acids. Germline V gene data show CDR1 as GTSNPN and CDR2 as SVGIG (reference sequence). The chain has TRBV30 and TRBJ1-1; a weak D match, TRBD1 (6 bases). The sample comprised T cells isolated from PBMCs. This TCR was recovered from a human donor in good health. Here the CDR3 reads CAWEKQGNTEAFF. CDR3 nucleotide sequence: TGTGCCTGGGAGAAACAGGGCAACACTGAAGCTTTCTTT.